This TCR beta chain was profiled in a study of cytomegalovirus exposure and HLA in healthy donors. The assay was immunoSEQ multiplex PCR, and TCRdb's table has in-frame clones only and misses some. The table has about 98,000 clones, about 95% seen once. About this clone itself: Its antigen is unidentified.

V lost 5 bases to trimming and J lost 7 bases; unmatched junction nucleotides: 7. There are 15 residues in the CDR3. The germline V gene encodes CDR1 SEHNR and CDR2 FQNEAQ (reference sequence). Study-level results: The classifier, whose performance was assessed in both the original and validation cohorts, reportedly diagnosed cytomegalovirus status with high specificity and sensitivity.

The genes are TRBV7-9 and TRBJ2-1; 11 nucleotides match TRBD2. Sequences were obtained from PBMCs. The sequence was collected from a woman between 18 and 29 years old in good health and CMV-seronegative. The chain's CDR3 is CASSGSGRVGNEQFF. CDR3 sequence (DNA): TGTGCCAGCAGCGGTAGCGGGAGGGTAGGAAATGAGCAGTTCTTC.